This T cell receptor (beta chain) was documented in a study of OX40 agonist ivuxolimab in advanced cancers. Study at large: Patients receiving dose escalation had hepatocellular carcinoma, melanoma, renal cell or head and neck cancer. Among those enrolled, mean age was about 62 years (range about 23 to 79) and 82.7% were male. Partial responses were seen in three patients, one with hepatocellular carcinoma and two with cutaneous melanoma. General study findings and limits: On average, CD8+ T cells had more expanded clones than CD4+.

Method: immunoSEQ multiplex PCR; TCRdb's copy keeps in-frame clones and lacks some. The repertoire includes 80,000 or so clones, approximately 89% of them detected once, and about 0.2% sits in the top ten. The sample holds one count of this clone. Its antigen is unknown. This CDR3 comprises 17 residues. Per germline, CDR1 MNHNS and CDR2 SASEGT. J was trimmed by 8 bases and V by 2 bases; bases with no gene match: 9. This chain joins TRBV6-1 and TRBJ1-6; the match to TRBD1 covers 10 bases. Here the sequenced sample was CD4+ or CD8+ T cells sorted from blood, taken in a trial of the OX40 agonist ivuxolimab. This receptor was identified in an adult with an advanced solid tumor such as melanoma, head and neck, liver or kidney cancer. CDR3 residues: CASSEIWDRGRDSPLHF. The CDR3 nucleotides read TGTGCCAGCAGTGAAATCTGGGACAGGGGTCGGGATTCACCCCTCCACTTT.